These T cell receptor beta chains were read from a single sample in a study of PD-1 and CTLA-4 blockade in melanoma. Using immunoSEQ multiplex PCR, the repertoire was profiled, and TCRdb retains in-frame clones only, with some absent. The data show around 16,000 clones, with 60% to 75% seen just once and around a sixth held by the top ten. The starting material was CD8+ T cells from peripheral blood, obtained before anti-PD-1 treatment. The source of these receptors is a human donor with melanoma. Both conserved end residues are trimmed from each CDR3.

CDR3 protein	V gene
ASSQGIQADQPQH	TRBV4-1
ASSWVREDTEAF	TRBV7-8
ASSLALGDRGAF	TRBV11-3
ACSGGDSTDTQY	TRBV30
ASSAPGVDEQY	TRBV5-5
ASSVAGTGNYGYT	TRBV9
ASSPESWGNTEAF	TRBV27
ASSLVGVVWNEQF	TRBV7-8
ASSQDKGGALRNEQF	TRBV3-1/TRBV3-2
ASRTDRQAHQPQH	TRBV6-1
ASSWGGNTEAF	TRBV12-3/TRBV12-4
ASSLLGRARRMNTEAF	TRBV5-4
ASSVSSSGTGEGYT	TRBV9
ASSETLDSTDTQY	TRBV7-9
ASSQDSPSHEQF	TRBV4-1
ASSSPDRGWRETQY	TRBV6-2/TRBV6-3
ASSDSPGIYGYT	TRBV5-4
ASGLPGLLNYGYT	TRBV12-5
ASSLESLGAFPGELF	TRBV7-7
ASSQERDTRTEAF	TRBV4-1
ASKTVAGGFSYNEQF	TRBV27
ASSVRARGTSGRQETQY	TRBV5-4
AISADRRNTGELF	TRBV10-3
ASSQEVPPAGAYNEQF	TRBV3-1/TRBV3-2
ASSVSTAYNEQF	TRBV9
ASSGRDVSYNEQF	TRBV7-6
ASSAGVGGFYEQF	TRBV19
ATSQRSVGYEQY	TRBV15
ATSRASVGSSYNEQF	TRBV15
AWSVSMNTEAF	TRBV30
ASSSASAGQEEQY	TRBV5-1
ASSTPPPSGRAYTQY	TRBV11-2
ASSEGRSTGFNTQY	TRBV6-1
ASSRGQGISYEQY	TRBV7-6
ASSPKTGPWNEQF	TRBV13
ASSLGGTAGGF	TRBV12-3/TRBV12-4
SVEPGWENTEAF	TRBV29-1
ASSDLEGYT	TRBV9
ASSDAGTGGEYEQY	TRBV7-9
ASSQSSPPRATNEKLF	TRBV4-2